Detailed here is one T cell receptor beta chain. The antigen is unknown. In germline, CDR1 is LGHNT, CDR2 FRNRAP. The CDR3 covers 14 residues. V shed 5 bases, J shed 4 bases, and the junction held 6 bases outside the gene matches. Data came from immunoSEQ multiplex PCR; TCRdb stores just in-frame clones and leaves some out. The table lists under 15,000 clones, 80% to 95% of them singletons, with 1.5% to 2% in the top ten. The sample comes from a study of untreated major depressive disorder. Study-level points and caveats: Depressed patients' CD4+ T cells carried increased TRBV05-01 (Vbeta 5.1) usage versus control CD4+ T cells. Three preselected Vbeta families were the sole sequencing comparisons.

No psychiatric drugs, including antidepressants, for at least 8 weeks beforehand. Each donor gave about 30 ml of EDTA blood. The specimen was CD4+ T cells from PBMCs. The genes are TRBV12-5 and TRBJ2-3; TRBD1 matches at 7 bases. This receptor was taken from a woman in her 30s with major depressive disorder. CDR3 loop: CASGTGVSPDTQYF. DNA for the CDR3: TGTGCTAGTGGTACAGGGGTAAGCCCAGATACGCAGTATTTT.